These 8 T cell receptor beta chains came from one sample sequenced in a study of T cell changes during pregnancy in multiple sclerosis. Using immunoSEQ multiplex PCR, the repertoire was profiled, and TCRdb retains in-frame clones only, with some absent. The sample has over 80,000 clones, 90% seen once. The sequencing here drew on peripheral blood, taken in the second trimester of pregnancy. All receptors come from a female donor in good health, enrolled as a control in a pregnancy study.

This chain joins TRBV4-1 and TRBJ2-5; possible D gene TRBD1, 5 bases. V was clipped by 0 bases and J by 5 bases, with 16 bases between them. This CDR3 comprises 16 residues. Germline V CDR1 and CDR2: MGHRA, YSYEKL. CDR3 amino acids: CASSQDGAPWGETQYF. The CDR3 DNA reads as TGCGCCAGCAGCCAAGATGGCGCCCCGTGGGGCGAGACCCAGTACTTC.

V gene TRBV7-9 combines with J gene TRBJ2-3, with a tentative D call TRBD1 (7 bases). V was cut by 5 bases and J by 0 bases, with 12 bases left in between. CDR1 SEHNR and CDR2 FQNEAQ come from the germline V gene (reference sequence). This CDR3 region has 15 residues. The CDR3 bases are TGTGCCAGCAGCCCGCGGGACAGAAGCACAGATACGCAGTATTTT. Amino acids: CASSPRDRSTDTQYF.

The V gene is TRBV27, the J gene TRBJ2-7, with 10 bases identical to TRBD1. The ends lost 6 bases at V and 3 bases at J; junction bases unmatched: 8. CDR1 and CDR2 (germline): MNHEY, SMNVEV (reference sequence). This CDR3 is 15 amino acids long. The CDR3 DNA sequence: TGTGCCAGCAGCTCTCCGGGACAGGGGATCTACGAGCAGTACTTC. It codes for CASSSPGQGIYEQYF.

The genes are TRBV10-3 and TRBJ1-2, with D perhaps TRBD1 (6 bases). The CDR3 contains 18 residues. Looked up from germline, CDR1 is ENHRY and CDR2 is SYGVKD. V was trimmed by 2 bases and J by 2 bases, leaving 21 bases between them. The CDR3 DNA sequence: TGTGCCATCAGTGAGGGGGTACAGGGACGGGGCATAAACTATGGCTACACCTTC. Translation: CAISEGVQGRGINYGYTF.

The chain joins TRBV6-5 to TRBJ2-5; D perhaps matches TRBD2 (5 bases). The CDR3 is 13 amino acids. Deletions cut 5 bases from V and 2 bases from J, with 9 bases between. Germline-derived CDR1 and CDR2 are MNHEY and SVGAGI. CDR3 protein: CASSRGPQETQYF. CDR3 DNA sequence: TGTGCCAGCAGTCGAGGGCCTCAAGAGACCCAGTACTTC.

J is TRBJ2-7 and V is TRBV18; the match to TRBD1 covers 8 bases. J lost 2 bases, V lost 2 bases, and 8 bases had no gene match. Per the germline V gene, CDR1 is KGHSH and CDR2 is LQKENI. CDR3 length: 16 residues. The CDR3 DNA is TGTGCCAGCTCACCAAGGCGGGACAGGTCTACCTACGAGCAGTACTTC. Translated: CASSPRRDRSTYEQYF.

The CDR3 loop reads CASSLLSSNNEQFF. CDR3 sequence (DNA): TGCGCCAGCAGCTTGCTGTCCTCTAACAATGAGCAGTTCTTC. The rearrangement links TRBV5-1 to TRBJ2-1; no firm D call. The germline CDR1 and CDR2 sequences are SGHRS and YFSETQ. V lost 1 base and J lost 5, with 10 bases in between. The CDR3 loop spans 14 amino acids. Complete variable domain (other parts from reference TRBV5-1 and TRBJ2-1): KAGVTQTPRYLIKTRGQQVTLSCSPISGHRSVSWYQQTPGQGLQFLFEYFSETQRNKGNFPGRFSGRQFSNSRSEMNVSTLELGDSALYLCASSLLSSNNEQFFGPGTRLTVL.

CDR3 protein: CASSLNRHTGELFF. The CDR3 bases are TGTGCCAGCAGCTTAAATCGTCACACCGGGGAGCTGTTTTTT. V is TRBV7-2 and J is TRBJ2-2; D gene unclear. There are 14 residues in the CDR3. Germline V gene lookup returns CDR1 SGHTA and CDR2 FQGNSA. Trimming took 2 bases from V and 3 from J, leaving 7 bases between them.